This TCR beta chain came from a study of blood T cell repertoires in COVID-19. Study details: Spain, Italy and the United States supplied samples that represented acute and convalescent COVID-19.

Germline V gives CDR1 MNHEY, CDR2 SVGAGI. V lost 2 bases, J lost 0 bases, and 4 bases stayed unmatched. This CDR3 region has 15 residues. As originally analysed: Reference gene primer amplification in the assay estimated nucleated cell counts. The assay was immunoSEQ multiplex PCR, and TCRdb's table has in-frame clones only and misses some. V and J calls and clone size are as listed in that table; D and trimming were resolved from the DNA. The sample has 380,000 or so clones; 85% to 90% are singletons. Participants, about 18 to 89 years old, spanned around 25 US areas. Participants reported their clinical history, and cohort assignment relied on those reports. This clone was picked up one time.

The rearrangement uses TRBV6-5 and TRBJ2-7; 7 nucleotides align to TRBD1. Specimen: PBMCs or T cells enriched from blood (not recorded which). The sequence was collected from a woman aged 30 to 39 with acute COVID-19. Here the CDR3 DNA reads TGTGCCAGCAGTTACAGGGGGCCCGACTCCTACGAGCAGTACTTC. Translation gives CASSYRGPDSYEQYF.